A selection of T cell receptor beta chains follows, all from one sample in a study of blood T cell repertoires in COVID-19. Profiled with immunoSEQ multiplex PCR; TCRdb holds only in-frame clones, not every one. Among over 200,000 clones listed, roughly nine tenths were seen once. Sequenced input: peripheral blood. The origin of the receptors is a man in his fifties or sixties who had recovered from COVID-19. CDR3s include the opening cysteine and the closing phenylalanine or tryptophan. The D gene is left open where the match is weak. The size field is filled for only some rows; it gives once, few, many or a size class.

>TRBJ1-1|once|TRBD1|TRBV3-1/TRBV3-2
CASTPGQITEAFF
TGTGCCAGCACCCCGGGACAGATAACTGAAGCTTTCTTT
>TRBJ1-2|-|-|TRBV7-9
CASSPAVAYGYTF
TGTGCCAGCAGCCCTGCCGTGGCTTATGGCTACACCTTC
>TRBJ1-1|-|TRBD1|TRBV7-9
CASSLSGTGARAFF
TGTGCCAGCAGCTTGTCCGGGACAGGGGCCAGGGCTTTCTTT
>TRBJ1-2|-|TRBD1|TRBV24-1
CATSRTGGDDYGYTF
TGTGCCACCAGTCGGACAGGGGGGGACGACTATGGCTACACCTTC
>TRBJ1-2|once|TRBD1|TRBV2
CATRPTGGHYGYTF
TGTGCTACACGCCCGACAGGGGGCCACTATGGCTACACCTTC
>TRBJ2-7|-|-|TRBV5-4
CASSLDLASYEQYF
TGTGCCAGCAGCTTGGATTTAGCATCCTACGAGCAGTACTTC
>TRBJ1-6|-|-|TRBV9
CASSVGRDEALHF
TGTGCCAGCAGCGTAGGGAGGGATGAAGCCCTCCACTTT
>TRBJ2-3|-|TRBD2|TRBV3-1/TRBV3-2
CASSQGGGSFTDMQYF
TGTGCCAGCAGCCAAGGGGGGGGGTCTTTCACAGATATGCAGTATTTT
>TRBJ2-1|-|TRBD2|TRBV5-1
CASSPVAGTSYNEQFF
TGCGCCAGCAGCCCGGTAGCGGGCACGTCCTACAATGAGCAGTTCTTC
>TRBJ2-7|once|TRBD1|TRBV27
CASLDRRGEQYF
TGTGCCAGCTTGGACAGGAGAGGGGAGCAGTACTTC
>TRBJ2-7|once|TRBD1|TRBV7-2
CASSGQGPYEQYF
TGTGCCAGCAGTGGACAGGGACCCTACGAGCAGTACTTC
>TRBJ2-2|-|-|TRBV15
CATSRGQVMTGELFF
TGTGCCACCAGCAGAGGACAGGTGATGACCGGGGAGCTGTTTTTT
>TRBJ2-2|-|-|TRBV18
CASSPPGRDTGELFF
TGTGCCAGCTCACCACCGGGCAGGGACACCGGGGAGCTGTTTTTT
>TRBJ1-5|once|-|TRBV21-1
CASRQGLASNQPQHF
TGTGCCAGCCGGCAGGGACTAGCTAGCAATCAGCCCCAGCATTTT
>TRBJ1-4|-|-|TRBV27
CASSLWSTGSNEKLFF
TGTGCCAGCAGTTTATGGTCGACAGGTAGTAATGAAAAACTGTTTTTT
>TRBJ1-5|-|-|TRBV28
CASLRAGQPQHF
TGTGCCAGCCTCAGGGCCGGTCAGCCCCAGCATTTT
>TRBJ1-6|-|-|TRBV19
CATGPTYNSPLHF
TGTGCCACTGGGCCAACCTATAATTCACCCCTCCACTTT
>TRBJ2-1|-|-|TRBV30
CAWSVGGLAHNEQFF
TGTGCCTGGAGTGTCGGGGGACTGGCTCACAATGAGCAGTTCTTC
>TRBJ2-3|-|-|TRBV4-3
CASSQAPGTSTDTQYF
TGCGCCAGCAGCCAAGCCCCGGGTACTAGCACAGATACGCAGTATTTT
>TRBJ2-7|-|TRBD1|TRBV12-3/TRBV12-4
CASRPGTGAPPYF
TGTGCCAGCAGACCCGGGACAGGGGCACCGCCGTACTTC
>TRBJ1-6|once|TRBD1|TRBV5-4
CASSSTWTGGNSPLHF
TGTGCCAGCAGCTCCACATGGACAGGGGGGAATTCACCCCTCCACTTT
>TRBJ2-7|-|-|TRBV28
CASSSAQTGSYEQYF
TGTGCCAGCAGTTCCGCTCAGACAGGTTCCTACGAGCAGTACTTC
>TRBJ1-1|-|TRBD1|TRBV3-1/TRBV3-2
CASSQGSGTGTPWGTEAFF
TGTGCCAGCAGCCAAGGCTCAGGGACAGGGACGCCATGGGGCACTGAAGCTTTCTTT
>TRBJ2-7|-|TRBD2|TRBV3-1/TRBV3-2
CASSPGLAGAYEQYF
TGTGCCAGCAGCCCTGGACTAGCGGGCGCCTACGAGCAGTACTTC
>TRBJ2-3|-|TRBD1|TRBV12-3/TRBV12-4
CASSRTGPDTQYF
TGTGCCAGCAGCCGGACAGGGCCCGATACGCAGTATTTT
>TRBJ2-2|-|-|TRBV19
CASSPSQENTGELFF
TGTGCCAGTAGTCCAAGTCAGGAGAACACCGGGGAGCTGTTTTTT
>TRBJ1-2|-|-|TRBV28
CASSLIGKDNTVYGYTF
TGTGCCAGCAGTTTAATTGGAAAGGACAACACTGTCTATGGCTACACCTTC
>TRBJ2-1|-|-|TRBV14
CASSLQGAYNEQFF
TGTGCCAGCAGCTTACAGGGAGCCTACAATGAGCAGTTCTTC
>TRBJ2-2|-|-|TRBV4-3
CASSQALSVNTGELFF
TGCGCCAGCAGCCAAGCTCTTAGCGTGAACACCGGGGAGCTGTTTTTT
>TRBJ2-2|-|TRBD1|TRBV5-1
CASSLVGTANTGELFF
TGCGCCAGCAGCTTGGTGGGGACAGCGAACACCGGGGAGCTGTTTTTT
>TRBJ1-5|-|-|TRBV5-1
CASSLDGGSQPQHF
TGCGCCAGCAGCTTGGATGGGGGGTCACAGCCCCAGCATTTT
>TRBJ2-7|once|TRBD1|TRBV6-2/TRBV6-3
CASSFNRGYEQYF
TGTGCCAGCAGCTTCAACAGGGGCTACGAGCAGTACTTC
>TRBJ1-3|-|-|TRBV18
CASSPGDTGNTIYF
TGTGCCAGCTCACCCGGGGACACTGGAAACACCATATATTTT
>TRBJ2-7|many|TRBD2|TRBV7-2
CASSLATLAGEFYEQYF
TGTGCCAGCAGCTTAGCCACCCTAGCGGGAGAATTCTACGAGCAGTACTTC
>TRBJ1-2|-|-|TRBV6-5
CASTRKGVAYGYTF
TGTGCCAGCACCCGCAAAGGGGTCGCCTATGGCTACACCTTC
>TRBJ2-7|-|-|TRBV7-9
CASSNREPGEQYF
TGTGCCAGCAGCAACAGGGAGCCGGGCGAGCAGTACTTC
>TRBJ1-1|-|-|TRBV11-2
CASSSPSGKMNTEAFF
TGTGCCAGCAGCTCACCCTCCGGGAAAATGAACACTGAAGCTTTCTTT
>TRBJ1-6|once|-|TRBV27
CASSHGGSRAISPLHF
TGTGCCAGCAGTCATGGGGGGAGTAGGGCGATTTCACCCCTCCACTTT
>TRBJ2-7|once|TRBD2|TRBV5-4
CASSPSGSASGQYF
TGTGCCAGCAGCCCAAGCGGGAGCGCAAGCGGGCAGTACTTC
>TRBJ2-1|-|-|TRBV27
CASSFRGLEQFF
TGTGCCAGCAGTTTTCGGGGGTTAGAGCAGTTCTTC
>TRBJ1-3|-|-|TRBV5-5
CASSPARGTGNTIYF
TGTGCCAGCAGCCCTGCGAGAGGGACTGGAAACACCATATATTTT
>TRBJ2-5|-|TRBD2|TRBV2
CASSDLGGRVETQYF
TGTGCCAGCAGTGATCTTGGCGGGAGGGTTGAGACCCAGTACTTC
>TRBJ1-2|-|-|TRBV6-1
CASTYLSYGYTF
TGTGCCAGCACATACCTAAGCTATGGCTACACCTTC
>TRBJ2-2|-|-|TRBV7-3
CASRSGGQNTGELFF
TGTGCCAGCAGGTCTGGGGGCCAGAACACCGGGGAGCTGTTTTTT
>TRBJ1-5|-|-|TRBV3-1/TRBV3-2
CASSQEIGQPQHF
TGTGCCAGCAGCCAAGAAATCGGTCAGCCCCAGCATTTT
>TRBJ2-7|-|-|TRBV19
CASSLSGGSYEQYF
TGTGCCAGTAGCCTCTCGGGTGGTTCCTACGAGCAGTACTTC
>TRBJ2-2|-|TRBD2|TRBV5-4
CASSFGLAGPNTGELFF
TGTGCCAGCAGCTTCGGGCTAGCGGGGCCCAACACCGGGGAGCTGTTTTTT
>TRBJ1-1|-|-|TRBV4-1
CASSRGRGNTEAFF
TGCGCCAGCAGCCGGGGGCGCGGGAACACTGAAGCTTTCTTT
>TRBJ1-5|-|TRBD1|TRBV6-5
CASSYSGTGDQPQHF
TGTGCCAGCAGTTACTCCGGGACAGGGGATCAGCCCCAGCATTTT
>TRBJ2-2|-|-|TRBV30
CAREVSEAGELFF
TGTGCCCGCGAGGTTAGCGAAGCCGGGGAGCTGTTTTTT
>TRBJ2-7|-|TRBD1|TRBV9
CASSDDRGAIHEQYF
TGTGCCAGCAGCGACGACAGGGGGGCTATCCACGAGCAGTACTTC
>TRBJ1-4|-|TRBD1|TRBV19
CASRTGTVEEKLFF
TGTGCCAGTCGAACCGGGACAGTAGAGGAAAAACTGTTTTTT
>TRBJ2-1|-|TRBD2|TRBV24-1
CATSDSSGLAHEQFF
TGTGCCACCAGTGATTCGTCGGGACTAGCCCATGAGCAGTTCTTC